This T cell receptor (beta chain) was sequenced for a study of T cells expressing NK-cell markers (dated by TCRdb to 2020 to 2022). Background on the whole study: Seven or eight donors provided sorted CD3+CD56+NKG2C+, CD3+CD56+NKG2C- and CD3+CD56-NKG2C+ T-cell subsets, whose TCR beta-chain repertoires were profiled. Most of the eight sequenced donors were HCMV-seropositive and one was HCMV-seronegative. The eight sequenced donors were randomly selected healthy volunteers, three men and five women. Sequencing of the libraries produced 2 x 150 bp reads on Illumina HiSeq 2000/2500, MiSeq or NextSeq.

CDR3 length: 18 amino acids, cysteine to phenylalanine. No coding sequence is recorded. CDR1 and CDR2, per the germline V gene, are MNHEY and SVGAGI. Overall study outcomes, separate from this receptor: Those dominant clonotypes were again the most abundant among CD3+CD56-NKG2C+ cells in a handful of donors, at about 25-60.1%. It remained unclear whether the expanded NKG2C-expressing T cell clones were specific for HCMV antigens. In more than five donors, the dominant CD3+CD56+NKG2C+ clonotypes were found to rank among the top 10 CD8+ clonotypes and to make up about 1.0-7.5% of CD8+ T cells.

HCMV serostatus was determined by detecting HCMV-specific IgG in serum with a commercial ELISA kit. Ficoll density gradient centrifugation was used to isolate peripheral blood mononuclear cells from blood. Data came from an Illumina HiSeq 2000. 5'RACE template switching, by which a universal primer site and unique molecular identifiers were added, was used to make TCR beta cDNA libraries. cDNA synthesis was primed from the TCR beta constant segment and was followed by two successive PCR amplification steps. The authors processed their data as follows. Reads were demultiplexed and grouped by UMI with MIGEC, and clonotypes were assembled and quantified with MiTCR. To remove erroneous sequences, TCR cDNA sequences were retained only when supported by two or more reads. The tcR package was used for downstream repertoire analysis, and clonotypes were matched between fractions using CDR3 nucleotide sequence together with V segment. VDJmatch was used to annotate antigen specificity against VDJdb, with one amino acid substitution allowed in CDR3. TCRdb reprocessed the raw reads; every CDR3 protein sequence is a single record, and DNA is not supplied. What appears here as the V and J calls and clone size reflects TCRdb's work, not the paper's. The table for this sample shows 150,000 or so distinct CDR3 sequences. The top ten constitute less than 20% of the sample.

Concerning this clonotype itself: Which antigen it targets is not known.

The chain joins TRBV6-5 to TRBJ1-6; the TCRdb call, TRBD1, lacks DNA for checking. The sequencing sample was made of blood T cells: a sorted CD56 or NKG2C T cell subset, CD4+ or CD8+ T cells, or bulk PBMC T cells (not recorded which). This TCR derives from a woman between 18 and 70 years old in good health. The CDR3 corresponds to CASSSTGTGQLINSPLHF.